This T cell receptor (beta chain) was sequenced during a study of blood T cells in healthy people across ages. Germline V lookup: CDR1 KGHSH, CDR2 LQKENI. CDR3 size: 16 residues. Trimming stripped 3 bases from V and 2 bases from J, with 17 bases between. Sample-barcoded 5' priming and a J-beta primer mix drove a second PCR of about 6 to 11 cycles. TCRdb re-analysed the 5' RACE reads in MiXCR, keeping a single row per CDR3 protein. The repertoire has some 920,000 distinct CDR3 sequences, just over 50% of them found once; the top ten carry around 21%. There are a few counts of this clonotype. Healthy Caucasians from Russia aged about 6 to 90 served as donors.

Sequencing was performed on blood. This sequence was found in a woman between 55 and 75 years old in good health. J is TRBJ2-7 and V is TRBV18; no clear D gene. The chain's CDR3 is CASSPLGLDYPYEQYF. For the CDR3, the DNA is TGTGCCAGCTCACCGTTGGGTCTAGATTACCCCTACGAGCAGTACTTC.